Below, one T cell receptor (beta chain) is given with its context. CDR1 and CDR2 (germline): SNHLY, FYNNEI. Trimming stripped 2 bases from V and 7 bases from J, with 17 bases between. This CDR3 is 15 amino acids long. The sample is drawn from a study of human T cells and chemical hapten exposure. The time point is: healthy volunteer bleed at 6 weeks. Unfractionated whole blood was the source from which total RNA was extracted. TCRdb fed the RACE reads into MiXCR, producing one record per CDR3 protein. The sample has fewer than 100,000 distinct CDR3 sequences, 8.5% to 10% seen once. The sample consisted of whole blood. The receptor comes from a female donor in good health. Some clones in this sample may be carry-over from other donors' samples. The rearrangement joins TRBV2 to TRBJ1-2; D not resolved. The CDR3 loop is CASSERAFQSFGYTF. CDR3 bases: TGTGCCAGCAGTGAAAGAGCGTTTCAGTCCTTTGGCTACACCTTC.